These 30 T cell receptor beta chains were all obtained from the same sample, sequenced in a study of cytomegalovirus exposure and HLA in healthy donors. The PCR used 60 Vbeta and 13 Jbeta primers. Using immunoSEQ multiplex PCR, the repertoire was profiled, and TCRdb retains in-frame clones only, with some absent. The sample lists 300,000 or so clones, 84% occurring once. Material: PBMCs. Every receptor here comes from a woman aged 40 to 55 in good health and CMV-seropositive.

In nucleotides, the CDR3 is TGTGCCACCCAAAACGTGGGGAGTACTGAAGCTTTCTTT. Protein: CATQNVGSTEAFF. The rearrangement joins TRBV19 to TRBJ1-1, with D unresolved. CDR3 length: 13 residues. Trimming took 10 bases from V and 5 from J, leaving 17 bases between them. Germline V gene lookup returns CDR1 LNHDA and CDR2 SQIVND (reference sequence).

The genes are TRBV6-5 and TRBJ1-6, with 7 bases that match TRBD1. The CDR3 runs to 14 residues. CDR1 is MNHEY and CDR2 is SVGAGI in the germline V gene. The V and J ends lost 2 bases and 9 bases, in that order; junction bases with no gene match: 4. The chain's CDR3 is CASSYRQGASPLHF. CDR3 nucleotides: TGTGCCAGCAGTTACCGACAGGGCGCTTCACCCCTCCACTTT.

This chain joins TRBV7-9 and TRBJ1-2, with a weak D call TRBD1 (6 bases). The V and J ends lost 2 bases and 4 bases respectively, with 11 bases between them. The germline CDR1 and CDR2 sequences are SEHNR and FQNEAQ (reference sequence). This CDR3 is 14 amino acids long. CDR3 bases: TGTGCCAGCAGCTTACCAGGGGCGATCTATGGCTACACCTTC. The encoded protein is CASSLPGAIYGYTF.

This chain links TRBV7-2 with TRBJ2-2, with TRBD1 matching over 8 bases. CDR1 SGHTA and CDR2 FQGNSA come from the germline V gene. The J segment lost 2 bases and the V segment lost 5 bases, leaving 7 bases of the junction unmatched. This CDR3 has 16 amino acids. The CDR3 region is CASSLGQGLNTGELFF. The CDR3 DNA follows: TGTGCCAGCAGCCTAGGACAGGGTCTTAACACCGGGGAGCTGTTTTTT.

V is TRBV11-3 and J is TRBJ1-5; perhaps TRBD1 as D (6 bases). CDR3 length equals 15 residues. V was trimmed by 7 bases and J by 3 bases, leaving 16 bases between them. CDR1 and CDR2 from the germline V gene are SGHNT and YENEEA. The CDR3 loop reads CASTRQTGFNQPQHF. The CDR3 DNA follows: TGTGCCAGCACCCGCCAGACAGGCTTCAATCAGCCCCAGCATTTT.

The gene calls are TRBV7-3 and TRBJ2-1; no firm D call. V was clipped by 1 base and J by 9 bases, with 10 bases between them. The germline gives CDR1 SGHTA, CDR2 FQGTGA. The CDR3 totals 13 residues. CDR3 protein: CASSLSYLGEQFF. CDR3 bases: TGTGCCAGCAGCTTAAGTTACCTCGGTGAGCAGTTCTTC.

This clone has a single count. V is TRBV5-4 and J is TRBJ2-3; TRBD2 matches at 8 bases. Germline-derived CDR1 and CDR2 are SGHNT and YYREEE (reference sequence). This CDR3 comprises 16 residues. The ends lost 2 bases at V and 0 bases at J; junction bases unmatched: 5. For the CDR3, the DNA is TGTGCCAGCAGCTTAGCGGGAGCGCTAAGCACAGATACGCAGTATTTT. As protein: CASSLAGALSTDTQYF.

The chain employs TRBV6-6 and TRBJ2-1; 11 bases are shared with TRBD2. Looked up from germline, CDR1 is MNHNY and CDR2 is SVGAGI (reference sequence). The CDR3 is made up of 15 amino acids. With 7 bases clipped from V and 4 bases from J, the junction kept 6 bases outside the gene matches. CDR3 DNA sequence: TGTGCCAGCACCGCCGGGACTAGCGGATACAATGAGCAGTTCTTC. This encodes CASTAGTSGYNEQFF.

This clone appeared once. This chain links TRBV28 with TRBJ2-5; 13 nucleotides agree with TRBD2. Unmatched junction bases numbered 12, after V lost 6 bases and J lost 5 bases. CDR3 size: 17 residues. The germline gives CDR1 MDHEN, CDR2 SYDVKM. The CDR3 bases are TGTGCCAGCAGCAAAGGACTAGCGGGAGTTGTGGGTGAGACCCAGTACTTC. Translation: CASSKGLAGVVGETQYF.

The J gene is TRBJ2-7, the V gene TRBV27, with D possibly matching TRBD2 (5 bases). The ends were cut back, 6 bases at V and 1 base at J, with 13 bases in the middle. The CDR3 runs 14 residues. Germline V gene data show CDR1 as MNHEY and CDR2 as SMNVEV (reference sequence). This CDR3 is CASSSIRGSYEQYF. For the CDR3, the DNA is TGTGCCAGCAGCTCGATACGGGGTTCCTACGAGCAGTACTTC.

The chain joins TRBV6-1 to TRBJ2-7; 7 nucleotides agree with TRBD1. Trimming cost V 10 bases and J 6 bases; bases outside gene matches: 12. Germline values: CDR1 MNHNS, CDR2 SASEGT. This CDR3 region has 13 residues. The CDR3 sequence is CATSTGYEGEQYF. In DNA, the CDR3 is TGTGCCACCTCGACAGGGTACGAGGGCGAGCAGTACTTC.

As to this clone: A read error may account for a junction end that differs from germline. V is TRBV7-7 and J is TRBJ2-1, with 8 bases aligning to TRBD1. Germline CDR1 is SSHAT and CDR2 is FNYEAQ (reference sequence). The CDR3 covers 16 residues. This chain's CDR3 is CASSPALGQGANEQFF. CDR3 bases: TGTGCTAGCAGCCCTGCTCTGGGCCAGGGGGCCAATGAGCAGTTCTTC.

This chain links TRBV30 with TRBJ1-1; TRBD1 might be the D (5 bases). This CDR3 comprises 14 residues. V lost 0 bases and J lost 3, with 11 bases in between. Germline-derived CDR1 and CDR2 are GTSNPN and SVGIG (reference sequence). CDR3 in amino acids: CAWSVRVYDTEAFF. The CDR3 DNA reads TGTGCCTGGAGTGTCAGGGTTTATGACACTGAAGCTTTCTTT. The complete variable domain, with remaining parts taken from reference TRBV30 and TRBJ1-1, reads SQTIHQWPATLVQPVGSPLSLECTVEGTSNPNLYWYRQAAGRGLQLLFYSVGIGQISSEVPQNLSASRPQDRQFILSSKKLLLSDSGFYLCAWSVRVYDTEAFFGQGTRLTVV.

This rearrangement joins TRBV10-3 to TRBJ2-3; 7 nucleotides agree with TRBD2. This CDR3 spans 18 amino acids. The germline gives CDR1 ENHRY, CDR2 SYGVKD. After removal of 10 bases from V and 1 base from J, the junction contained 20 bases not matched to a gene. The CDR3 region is CATLQGGSDNYGTDTQYF. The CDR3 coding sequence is TGTGCCACCCTGCAGGGCGGGAGTGACAACTACGGCACAGATACGCAGTATTTT.

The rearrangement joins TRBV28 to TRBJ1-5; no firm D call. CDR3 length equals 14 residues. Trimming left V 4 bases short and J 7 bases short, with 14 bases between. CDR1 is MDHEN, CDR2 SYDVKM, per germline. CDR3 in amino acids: CASSWRRGGQPQHF. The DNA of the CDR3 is TGTGCCAGCAGTTGGAGGCGGGGTGGGCAGCCCCAGCATTTT.

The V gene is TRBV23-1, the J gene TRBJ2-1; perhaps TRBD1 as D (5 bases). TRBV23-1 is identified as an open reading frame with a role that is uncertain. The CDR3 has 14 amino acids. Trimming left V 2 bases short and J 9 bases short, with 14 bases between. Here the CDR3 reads CASSQNQRQGEQFF. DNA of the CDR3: TGCGCCAGCAGTCAAAATCAGAGGCAGGGTGAGCAGTTCTTC.

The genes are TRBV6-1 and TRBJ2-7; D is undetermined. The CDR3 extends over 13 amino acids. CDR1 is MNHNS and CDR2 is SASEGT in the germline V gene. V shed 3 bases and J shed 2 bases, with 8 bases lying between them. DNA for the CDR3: TGTGCCAGCAGTGACGTCCCAGCCTACGAGCAGTACTTC. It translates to CASSDVPAYEQYF.

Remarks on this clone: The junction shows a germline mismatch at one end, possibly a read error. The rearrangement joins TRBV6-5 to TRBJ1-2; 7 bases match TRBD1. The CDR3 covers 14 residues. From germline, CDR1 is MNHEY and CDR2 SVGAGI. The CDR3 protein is CASSDSTGNYGYTF. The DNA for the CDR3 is TGTGCCAGCAGTGACTCGACAGGGAACTATGGCTACACCTTC.

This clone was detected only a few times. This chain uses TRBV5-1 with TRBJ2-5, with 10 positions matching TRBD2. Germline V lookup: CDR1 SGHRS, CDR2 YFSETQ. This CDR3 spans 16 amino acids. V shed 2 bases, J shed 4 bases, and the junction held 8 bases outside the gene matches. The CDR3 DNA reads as TGCGCCAGCAGCTTCTTCCCGACTAGCGGGCGAGAGACCCAGTACTTC. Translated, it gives CASSFFPTSGRETQYF.

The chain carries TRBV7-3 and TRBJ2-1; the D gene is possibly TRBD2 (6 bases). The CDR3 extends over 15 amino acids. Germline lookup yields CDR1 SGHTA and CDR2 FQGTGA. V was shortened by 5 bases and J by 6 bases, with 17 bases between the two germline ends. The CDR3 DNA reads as TGTGCCAGCAGCCCCCAGCGCGGGATTTTCAATGAGCAGTTCTTC. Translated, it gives CASSPQRGIFNEQFF.

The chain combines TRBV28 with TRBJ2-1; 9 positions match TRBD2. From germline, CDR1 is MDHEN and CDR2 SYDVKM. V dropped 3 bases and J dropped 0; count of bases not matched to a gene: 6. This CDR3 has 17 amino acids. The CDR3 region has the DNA TGTGCCAGCAGTTTGTCCCTTAGCGGGAGCTCCTACAATGAGCAGTTCTTC. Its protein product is CASSLSLSGSSYNEQFF. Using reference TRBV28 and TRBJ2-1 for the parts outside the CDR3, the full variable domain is DVKVTQSSRYLVKRTGEKVFLECVQDMDHENMFWYRQDPGLGLRLIYFSYDVKMKEKGDIPEGYSVSREKKERFSLILESASTNQTSMYLCASSLSLSGSSYNEQFFGPGTRLTVL.

For the CDR3, the DNA is TGTGCCAGCACGGGGGGTCGGCAACGCTCTGGAAACACCATATATTTT. Its translation is CASTGGRQRSGNTIYF. The J gene is TRBJ1-3, the V gene TRBV6-6, with D tentatively TRBD1 (5 bases). The germline V gene has CDR1 MNHNY and CDR2 SVGAGI (reference sequence). There are 16 residues in the CDR3. Trimming removed 7 bases at V and 0 bases at J, with 16 bases between.

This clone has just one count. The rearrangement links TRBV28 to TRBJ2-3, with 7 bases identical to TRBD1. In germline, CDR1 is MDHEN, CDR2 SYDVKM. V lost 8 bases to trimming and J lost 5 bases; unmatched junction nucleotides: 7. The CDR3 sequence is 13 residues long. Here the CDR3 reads CASATTGRDTQYF. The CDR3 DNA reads TGTGCCAGCGCCACGACAGGGAGAGATACGCAGTATTTT. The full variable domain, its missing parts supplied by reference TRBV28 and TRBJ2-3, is DVKVTQSSRYLVKRTGEKVFLECVQDMDHENMFWYRQDPGLGLRLIYFSYDVKMKEKGDIPEGYSVSREKKERFSLILESASTNQTSMYLCASATTGRDTQYFGPGTRLTVL.

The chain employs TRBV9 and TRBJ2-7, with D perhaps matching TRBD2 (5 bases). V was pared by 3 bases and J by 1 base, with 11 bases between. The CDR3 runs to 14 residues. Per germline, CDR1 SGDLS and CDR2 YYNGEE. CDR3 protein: CASSAGGSSYEQYF. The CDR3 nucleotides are TGTGCCAGCAGCGCAGGTGGGAGTTCCTACGAGCAGTACTTC.

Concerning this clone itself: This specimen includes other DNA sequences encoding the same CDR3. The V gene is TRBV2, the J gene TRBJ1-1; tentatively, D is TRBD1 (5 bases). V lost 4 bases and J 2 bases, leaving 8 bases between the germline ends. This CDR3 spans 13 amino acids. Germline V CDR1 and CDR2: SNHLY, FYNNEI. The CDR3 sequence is CASSVDSNTEAFF. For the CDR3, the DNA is TGTGCCAGCAGTGTCGACAGTAACACTGAAGCTTTCTTT.

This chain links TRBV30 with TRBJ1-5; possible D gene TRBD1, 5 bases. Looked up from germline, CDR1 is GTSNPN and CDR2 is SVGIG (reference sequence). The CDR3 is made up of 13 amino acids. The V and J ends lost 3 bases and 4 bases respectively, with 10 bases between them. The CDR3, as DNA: TGTGCCTGGAGCAGGGAGGGGAATCAGCCCCAGCATTTT. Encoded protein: CAWSREGNQPQHF.

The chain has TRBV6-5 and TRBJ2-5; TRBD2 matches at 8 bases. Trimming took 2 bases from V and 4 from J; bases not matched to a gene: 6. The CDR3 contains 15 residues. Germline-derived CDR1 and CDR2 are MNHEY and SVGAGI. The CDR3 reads CASSYVAGGAETQYF. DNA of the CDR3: TGTGCCAGCAGTTACGTTGCGGGAGGTGCAGAGACCCAGTACTTC.

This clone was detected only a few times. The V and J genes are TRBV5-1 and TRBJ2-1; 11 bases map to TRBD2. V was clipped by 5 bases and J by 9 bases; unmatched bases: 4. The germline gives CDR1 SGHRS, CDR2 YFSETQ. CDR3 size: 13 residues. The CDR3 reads CASRVAGGSEQFF. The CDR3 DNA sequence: TGCGCCAGCAGAGTAGCGGGAGGGAGTGAGCAGTTCTTC.

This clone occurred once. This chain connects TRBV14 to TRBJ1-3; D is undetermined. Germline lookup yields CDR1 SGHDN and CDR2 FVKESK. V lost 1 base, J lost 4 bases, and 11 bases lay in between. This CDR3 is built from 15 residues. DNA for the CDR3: TGTGCCAGCAGCCAAGGGGAGGGTCCCGGAAACACCATATATTTT. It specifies CASSQGEGPGNTIYF.

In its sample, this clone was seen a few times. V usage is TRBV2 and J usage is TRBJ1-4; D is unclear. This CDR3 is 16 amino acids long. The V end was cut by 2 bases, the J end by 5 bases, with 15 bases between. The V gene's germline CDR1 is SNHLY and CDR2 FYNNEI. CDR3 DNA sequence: TGTGCCAGCAGTGAACGCCGAGCGGTAGTAAATGAAAAACTGTTTTTT. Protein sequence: CASSERRAVVNEKLFF.